A single sample is the source of the 7 T cell receptor beta chains below, sequenced in a study of blood T cell repertoires in COVID-19. Produced via immunoSEQ multiplex PCR; TCRdb's table is partial and in-frame only. The sample has 95,000 or so clones, 89% seen once. Sequencing was carried out using peripheral blood. The receptors were gathered from a woman in her 70s with acute or convalescent COVID-19.

J is TRBJ1-2 and V is TRBV27, with no clear D. This CDR3 is built from 15 residues. V shed 5 bases and J shed 0 bases, with 13 bases lying between them. The germline CDR1 and CDR2 sequences are MNHEY and SMNVEV (reference sequence). CDR3 loop: CASSPPGGTNYGYTF. CDR3 nucleotide sequence: TGTGCCAGCAGTCCACCGGGAGGGACTAACTATGGCTACACCTTC.

The chain has TRBV6-5 and TRBJ1-3; D unresolved. Per germline, CDR1 MNHEY and CDR2 SVGAGI. The CDR3 length is 13 residues. V lost 6 bases and J lost 3, with 9 bases in between. This CDR3 is CASSPSLGNTIYF. The DNA for the CDR3 is TGTGCCAGCAGCCCGTCCCTTGGAAACACCATATATTTT.

The chain links TRBV2 to TRBJ2-1, with 11 bases that match TRBD2. The J segment lost 8 bases and the V segment lost 7 bases, leaving 7 bases of the junction unmatched. Germline-derived CDR1 and CDR2 are SNHLY and FYNNEI. The CDR3 covers 14 residues. CDR3 region: CASNLAGGTYEQFF. CDR3 coding DNA: TGTGCCAGCAACCTAGCGGGGGGTACCTATGAGCAGTTCTTC.

This chain uses TRBV28 with TRBJ1-2; 8 bases are shared with TRBD1. Germline trimming cut 5 bases from V and 7 bases from J; bases unmatched to any gene: 9. The CDR3 is 14 amino acids. CDR1 MDHEN and CDR2 SYDVKM come from the germline V gene. The CDR3: CASSRTGSSSGYTF. The CDR3 DNA is TGTGCCAGCAGTCGGACAGGGAGTTCTTCTGGCTACACCTTC.

V gene TRBV19 combines with J gene TRBJ1-2, with D unclear. CDR3 length: 15 amino acids. The ends were cut back, 4 bases at V and 5 bases at J, with 17 bases in the middle. Germline CDR1 reads LNHDA; CDR2 reads SQIVND (reference sequence). The CDR3 protein is CASSSVAHDGYGYTF. In DNA, the CDR3 is TGTGCCAGTAGTAGTGTTGCCCATGACGGGTATGGCTACACCTTC. The variable domain in full, completed from reference TRBV19 and TRBJ1-2, reads DGGITQSPKYLFRKEGQNVTLSCEQNLNHDAMYWYRQDPGQGLRLIYYSQIVNDFQKGDIAEGYSVSREKKESFPLTVTSAQKNPTAFYLCASSSVAHDGYGYTFGSGTRLTVV.

This clone was recorded once. This chain connects TRBV20-1 to TRBJ2-5; tentative D call: TRBD1 (6 bases). CDR1 is DFQATT, CDR2 SNEGSKA, per germline (reference sequence). V was trimmed by 3 bases and J by 5 bases, leaving 28 bases between them. This CDR3 spans 18 amino acids. DNA for the CDR3: TGCAGTGCTAGTCCCCCCCCACTCACAGGGCTGATCTACGAGACCCAGTACTTC. Amino acid sequence: CSASPPPLTGLIYETQYF.

The table lists this clone with a count of one. The chain recombines TRBV29-1 with TRBJ2-4; the match to TRBD2 covers 7 bases. The V gene's germline CDR1 is SQVTM and CDR2 ANQGSEA. CDR3 length equals 12 residues. V gave up 6 bases and J gave up 8 bases; unmatched junction bases: 7. In DNA form, the CDR3 reads TGCAGCGTGAGGTGGGGAGGGGACATTCAGTACTTC. It yields the protein CSVRWGGDIQYF. The full variable domain, completed using reference TRBV29-1 and TRBJ2-4, is SAVISQKPSRDICQRGTSLTIQCQVDSQVTMMFWYRQQPGQSLTLIATANQGSEATYESGFVIDKFPISRPNLTFSTLTVSNMSPEDSSIYLCSVRWGGDIQYFGAGTRLSVL.